This TCR beta chain was captured by sequencing in a study of graft-versus-host responses after intestinal transplantation. Germline V gives CDR1 MDHEN, CDR2 SYDVKM. There are 14 residues in the CDR3. Trimming pared 6 bases from V and 4 bases from J, leaving 14 bases between. Data came from immunoSEQ multiplex PCR; TCRdb stores just in-frame clones and leaves some out. The table records 15,000 to 20,000 clones, 35% to 40% of them present only once. After the reaction, the investigators sorted the proliferating CFSE-low CD3+CD4+ and CD3+CD8+ responders. The TCR originated in a human patient who was an organ donor for intestinal transplantation. The rearrangement uses TRBV28 and TRBJ2-3, with D possibly matching TRBD2 (6 bases). Sequences were derived from alloreactive CD4+ T cells from a mixed lymphocyte reaction culture, sampled before transplantation. Subset denoted: CFSE-low proliferating T cells sorted from approximately 6-day pre-transplant mixed lymphocyte reaction (GvH or HvG direction). In DNA form, the CDR3 reads TGTGCCAGCAGGGCCGGGACTGACCCAGATACGCAGTATTTT. Its protein is CASRAGTDPDTQYF.